Below are 18 T cell receptor beta chains sequenced from a single sample in a study of a mutant IDH1 vaccine in newly diagnosed glioma. Stated time point: week 5, during vaccination. Each dose of the vaccine consisted of 300 ug of mutant IDH1 20-mer peptide, with topical imiquimod. The protocol was immunoSEQ multiplex PCR, while the TCRdb copy is restricted to in-frame clones and leaves out a portion. The profile shows about 58,000 clones, 80% to 90% of them singletons. The antigens of these receptors remain unknown. Sequencing used PBMCs, obtained from a glioma patient whose treatment included an IDH1 peptide vaccine. The receptors originated from a woman between 45 and 65 years old with glioma.

The chain employs TRBV6-5 and TRBJ2-1, with D perhaps matching TRBD2 (6 bases). The V end lost 2 bases, the J end lost 10 bases, and 12 bases lay between the germline ends. Germline V gene data show CDR1 as MNHEY and CDR2 as SVGAGI. The length of the CDR3 is 13 residues. The CDR3 coding sequence is TGTGCCAGCAGTTACACCCGTGGAGGGGAGCAGTTCTTC. Residues: CASSYTRGGEQFF.

Only one count was recorded for this clone. The chain has TRBV12-5 and TRBJ2-1; 10 bases map to TRBD1. Germline values: CDR1 LGHNT, CDR2 FRNRAP. Trimming cost V 5 bases and J 9 bases; bases outside gene matches: 7. The CDR3 covers 14 residues. The CDR3: CASGPWDRGGEQFF. The CDR3 nucleotides read TGTGCTAGTGGTCCGTGGGACAGGGGAGGTGAGCAGTTCTTC.

The genes are TRBV10-3 and TRBJ1-6, with 8 bases identical to TRBD1. From germline, CDR1 is ENHRY and CDR2 SYGVKD. The V gene end was trimmed by 7 bases and the J gene end by 7 bases; junction bases not matched to a gene: 3. There are 13 residues in the CDR3. The CDR3: CAIKTGDNSPLHF. CDR3 coding DNA: TGTGCCATCAAGACAGGGGACAATTCACCCCTCCACTTT.

This clone was recorded once. The chain recombines TRBV5-6 with TRBJ2-5; no definite D call. Germline loops: CDR1 SGHDT, CDR2 YYEEEE. V was trimmed by 0 bases and J by 5 bases, leaving 11 bases between them. This CDR3 has 14 residues. This CDR3 is CASSLVQVEETQYF. The CDR3 DNA reads TGTGCCAGCAGCTTGGTACAAGTAGAGGAGACCCAGTACTTC.

The chain combines TRBV7-6 with TRBJ1-2, with TRBD1 as a possible D gene (5 bases). This CDR3 is 14 amino acids long. Trimming took off 1 base at V and 8 bases at J, with 14 bases between the two ends. The germline gives CDR1 SGHVS, CDR2 FNYEAQ. The CDR3 DNA follows: TGTGCCAGCAGCTTAGGGGGGGGATCGGGAGGCTACACCTTC. Protein sequence: CASSLGGGSGGYTF. The full variable domain, completed using reference TRBV7-6 and TRBJ1-2, is GAGVSQSPRYKVTKRGQDVALRCDPISGHVSLYWYRQALGQGPEFLTYFNYEAQQDKSGLPNDRFSAERPEGSISTLTIQRTEQRDSAMYRCASSLGGGSGGYTFGSGTRLTVV.

This chain joins TRBV28 and TRBJ1-2; the match to TRBD1 covers 10 bases. The CDR3 covers 14 residues. Losses at the gene ends were 8 bases for V and 10 bases for J; bases not matched to a gene: 13. Germline V gives CDR1 MDHEN, CDR2 SYDVKM. CDR3 amino acids: CASCSGTGAFYYTF. For the CDR3, the DNA is TGTGCCAGCTGCTCCGGGACAGGGGCCTTTTACTACACCTTC.

The gene calls are TRBV5-1 and TRBJ2-7; D remains unclear. CDR3 length: 15 amino acids. Trimming pared 0 bases from V and 3 bases from J, leaving 13 bases between. Germline V gene lookup returns CDR1 SGHRS and CDR2 YFSETQ. The CDR3 DNA follows: TGCGCCAGCAGCTTGGGAGTAGTTAAGAACTACGAGCAGTACTTC. Protein product: CASSLGVVKNYEQYF.

The chain combines TRBV5-5 with TRBJ1-2; D unclear. V was trimmed by 0 bases and J by 1 base, leaving 7 bases between them. This CDR3 is 14 amino acids long. Germline V lookup: CDR1 SGHKS, CDR2 YYEKEE (reference sequence). This CDR3 reads CASSLGQVNYGYTF. CDR3 coding DNA: TGTGCCAGCAGCTTGGGGCAGGTTAACTATGGCTACACCTTC.

This clone was seen just once. V usage is TRBV7-9 and J usage is TRBJ1-6; D is undetermined. The germline CDR1 and CDR2 sequences are SEHNR and FQNEAQ (reference sequence). The V and J ends lost 1 base and 2 bases respectively, with 12 bases between them. The CDR3 is 17 residues long. The CDR3 region is CASSLGSGPTYNSPLHF. The CDR3, as DNA: TGTGCCAGCAGCTTAGGATCGGGCCCTACCTATAATTCACCCCTCCACTTT.

The rearrangement joins TRBV11-2 to TRBJ1-1; weak D call: TRBD1 (6 bases). The V end lost 1 base, the J end lost 7 bases, and 13 bases lay between the germline ends. CDR3 length: 14 residues. Germline V CDR1 and CDR2: SGHAT, FQNNGV. The CDR3 sequence: CASSLAGGAFEAFF. In nucleotides, the CDR3 is TGTGCCAGCAGCTTAGCGGGGGGGGCGTTTGAAGCTTTCTTT.

This clone showed up just once. This chain joins TRBV5-5 and TRBJ2-7; D might be TRBD1 (5 bases). CDR3 length: 12 amino acids. V was clipped by 2 bases and J by 3 bases, with 6 bases between them. The germline V gene encodes CDR1 SGHKS and CDR2 YYEKEE (reference sequence). Written as DNA, the CDR3 is TGTGCCAGCAGCTTTACAGGCTACGAGCAGTACTTC. Translation gives CASSFTGYEQYF.

This chain uses TRBV5-1 with TRBJ2-3, with D perhaps TRBD1 or TRBD2 (7 bases each). The germline V and J ends were trimmed by 4 bases and 9 bases, with 15 bases remaining between them. Germline assignment: CDR1 SGHRS and CDR2 YFSETQ. The CDR3 spans 13 residues. CDR3 sequence (DNA): TGCGCCAGCAGCCCAAGTCAGGGGGGGACGCAGTATTTT. Residues: CASSPSQGGTQYF. Looking up the rest from reference TRBV5-1 and TRBJ2-3 gives the full variable domain: KAGVTQTPRYLIKTRGQQVTLSCSPISGHRSVSWYQQTPGQGLQFLFEYFSETQRNKGNFPGRFSGRQFSNSRSEMNVSTLELGDSALYLCASSPSQGGTQYFGPGTRLTVL.

The chain couples TRBV9 to TRBJ2-5; D may match TRBD1 or TRBD2 (6 bases each). Trimming pared 3 bases from V and 5 bases from J, leaving 17 bases between. The germline V gene encodes CDR1 SGDLS and CDR2 YYNGEE. The CDR3 is 15 residues long. The CDR3 coding sequence is TGTGCCAGCAGCGGACGTGGGGGGCAGGGGGAGACCCAGTACTTC. It codes for CASSGRGGQGETQYF. Supplemented by reference TRBV9 and TRBJ2-5, the full variable domain reads DSGVTQTPKHLITATGQRVTLRCSPRSGDLSVYWYQQSLDQGLQFLIQYYNGEERAKGNILERFSAQQFPDLHSELNLSSLELGDSALYFCASSGRGGQGETQYFGPGTRLLVL.

The rearrangement links TRBV5-1 to TRBJ1-1; tentatively, D is TRBD1 (5 bases). This CDR3 has 14 amino acids. CDR1 is SGHRS and CDR2 is YFSETQ in the germline V gene. The V gene lost 2 bases and the J gene lost 1 base, with 9 bases spanning the gap. The CDR3 loop reads CASSLNQGNTEAFF. In DNA, the CDR3 is TGCGCCAGCAGCTTAAATCAGGGGAACACTGAAGCTTTCTTT. Full variable domain (outside the CDR3, taken from reference TRBV5-1 and TRBJ1-1): KAGVTQTPRYLIKTRGQQVTLSCSPISGHRSVSWYQQTPGQGLQFLFEYFSETQRNKGNFPGRFSGRQFSNSRSEMNVSTLELGDSALYLCASSLNQGNTEAFFGQGTRLTVV.

The rearrangement links TRBV10-3 to TRBJ2-3; TRBD2 agrees at 9 bases. V trimming: 5 bases; J trimming: 3 bases; junction bases outside the gene matches: 6. Germline-derived CDR1 and CDR2 are ENHRY and SYGVKD. This CDR3 comprises 15 residues. The CDR3 DNA reads as TGTGCCATCAGTACGGGGACTAGCCTGACAGATACGCAGTATTTT. This translates into CAISTGTSLTDTQYF.

A word on this clone: One end of the junction does not line up with germline, which may come from a read error. The chain is built from TRBV6-5 and TRBJ1-5, with 9 nucleotides matching TRBD1. This CDR3 contains 16 residues. The germline CDR1 and CDR2 sequences are MNHEY and SVGAGI. The CDR3 reads CASSYSADRGKQPQHF. CDR3 coding DNA: TGTGCCAGCAGTTACTCGGCGGACAGGGGCAAACAGCCCCAGCATTTT.

As to this clone: Compared with germline, one end of the junction differs, possibly owing to a read error. J is TRBJ2-1 and V is TRBV29-1, with TRBD2 as a possible D gene (7 bases). This CDR3 has 13 amino acids. The germline CDR1 and CDR2 sequences are SQVTM and ANQGSEA. This CDR3 reads CSVEGVGRGGLIF. The CDR3, as DNA: TGCAGCGTTGAGGGAGTGGGCAGGGGAGGGTTGATCTTC.

With respect to this clone: Relative to the germline gene, one junction end is altered; a read error may explain this. V gene TRBV30 combines with J gene TRBJ1-3; 8 bases map to TRBD1. Germline loops: CDR1 GTSNPN, CDR2 SVGIG (reference sequence). The CDR3 is 14 amino acids. CDR3 in DNA: TGTGCGTGGAAGCACAGGGGGTCTGGAAACACCATATATTTT. Its translation: CAWKHRGSGNTIYF. Full variable domain (rest looked up from reference TRBV30 and TRBJ1-3): SQTIHQWPATLVQPVGSPLSLECTVEGTSNPNLYWYRQAAGRGLQLLFYSVGIGQISSEVPQNLSASRPQDRQFILSSKKLLLSDSGFYLCAWKHRGSGNTIYFGEGSWLTVV.